Described below is a single T cell receptor beta chain sequence and its context. Its antigen is currently unknown. Both 60 Vbeta primers and 13 Jbeta primers went into the PCR. Method: immunoSEQ multiplex PCR; TCRdb's copy keeps in-frame clones and lacks some. Among 200,000 to 250,000 clones, roughly 80% were seen once, and the ten largest hold around 5%. This sample was taken from a study of cytomegalovirus exposure and HLA in healthy donors. Study results and caveats: Previously analyzed data showed that most TCR beta V segments were productive at a frequency of about 87% or about 30%.

The donors were healthy bone marrow donors. The V end lost 2 bases, the J end lost 2 bases, and 12 bases lay between the germline ends. The V gene's germline CDR1 is MNHEY and CDR2 SVGAGI. The CDR3 runs to 15 residues. The origin of this receptor is a woman in her 40s in good health and CMV-seropositive. The genes are TRBV6-5 and TRBJ1-2; D unclear. Input material: PBMCs. The CDR3 reads CASSYREGMNYGYTF. CDR3 DNA: TGTGCCAGCAGTTACCGGGAGGGAATGAACTATGGCTACACCTTC.